Described below is a single T cell receptor beta chain sequence and its context. Its antigen is currently not known. No much larger clone is present one base from it, and per-base qualities are unavailable. This sample is part of a study of cytomegalovirus exposure and HLA in healthy donors (dated by TCRdb to 2016 to 2017). At the level of the whole study: The 666 repertoires of the first cohort and the approximately 130 validation repertoires were produced on the same platform, according to a later analysis. The study aimed to test whether cataloging public T cell receptors could reveal signatures of past pathogen exposure. Along with the roughly 700-subject first cohort, a separate validation cohort of about 110 different subjects was used. High-throughput TCR immunosequencing, statistical association of individual TCRs with disease status, and machine learning were combined to predict cytomegalovirus infection status. The investigation overall reported the following: In vitro tests confirmed that three of the cytomegalovirus-associated TCR beta chains recognize cytomegalovirus antigens. It was suggested by the authors that the approach could potentially be generalized to other disease states and immunological phenotypes. The study gave a list of about 150 TCR beta chains associated with cytomegalovirus. In both the original and validation cohorts, the classifier was reported to diagnose cytomegalovirus status with high specificity and sensitivity. Across donors, most TCR sequences were observed very rarely, whereas some public TCRs were present in many individuals. In a later analysis, TCRs clustered in the first cohort were found to also tend to co-occur in the 100 to 150 validation repertoires, with around 94% of cluster scores above 0. All 120 or so repertoires were used to score co-occurrence in the validation cohort in a later analysis, because that analysis had no HLA typing for the cohort.

The donors belonged to the validation cohort of 120 subjects, which was separate from the approximately 700-subject first cohort. Receptors were amplified or captured by the immunoSEQ multiplex PCR assay. The original pipeline was this. A statistical classification framework was developed to diagnose cytomegalovirus status using the catalog of TCR beta chain sequences. Not all clones reach the TCRdb copy of this immuneACCESS table, which keeps in-frame sequences only. Checked studies attribute under half of the gap to unresolved V genes and leave the rest unexplained. V, J and clone size are taken as reported in that table, and D and trimming were inferred from the DNA itself. The table for this sample lists fewer than 150,000 clones; roughly 90% of them were counted only once. The ten largest clonotypes hold about 1.5% of the sample. CDR1 and CDR2 are read off the germline V gene as SGHTA and FQGNSA. The CDR3, cysteine through phenylalanine, is 17 amino acids long. Kept here is only the CDR3 DNA, which spans 51 bases and is read in frame from base 1. V is trimmed back by 2 bases and J by 3 bases, and the junction contains 7 bases that no gene match accounts for.

The sequencing input was PBMCs. The sequence links TRBV7-2 to TRBJ2-7; 13 central bases correspond to TRBD2. The clonotype originates from a young man in good health and CMV-seronegative. The DNA is as follows: TGTGCCAGCAGCTTATCGGGACTAGCGGGGACTCTCTACGAGCAGTACTTC. Translated, this is CASSLSGLAGTLYEQYF.